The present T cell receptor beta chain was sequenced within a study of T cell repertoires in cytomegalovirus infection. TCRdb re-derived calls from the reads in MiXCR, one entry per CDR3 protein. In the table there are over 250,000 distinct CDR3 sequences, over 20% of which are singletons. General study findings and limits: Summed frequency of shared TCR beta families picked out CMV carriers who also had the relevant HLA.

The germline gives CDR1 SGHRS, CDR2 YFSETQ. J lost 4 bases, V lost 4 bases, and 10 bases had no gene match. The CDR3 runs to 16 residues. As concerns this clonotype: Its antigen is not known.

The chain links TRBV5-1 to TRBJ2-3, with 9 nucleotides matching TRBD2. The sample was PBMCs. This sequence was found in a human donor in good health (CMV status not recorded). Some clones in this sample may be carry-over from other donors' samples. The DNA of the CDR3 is TGCGCCAGCAGCCTGACTAGCGGAGGGGTTCCAGATACGCAGTATTTT. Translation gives CASSLTSGGVPDTQYF.